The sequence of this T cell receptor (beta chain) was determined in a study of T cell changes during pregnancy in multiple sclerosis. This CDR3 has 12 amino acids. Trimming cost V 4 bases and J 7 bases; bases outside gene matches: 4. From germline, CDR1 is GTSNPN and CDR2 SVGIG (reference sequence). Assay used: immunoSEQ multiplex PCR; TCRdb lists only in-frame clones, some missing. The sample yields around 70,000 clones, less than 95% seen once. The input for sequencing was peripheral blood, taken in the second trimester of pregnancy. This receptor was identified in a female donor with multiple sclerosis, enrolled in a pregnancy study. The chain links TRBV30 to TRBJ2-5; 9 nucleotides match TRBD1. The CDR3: CAWKGQGTTQYF. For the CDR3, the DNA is TGTGCCTGGAAAGGACAGGGGACGACCCAGTACTTC.